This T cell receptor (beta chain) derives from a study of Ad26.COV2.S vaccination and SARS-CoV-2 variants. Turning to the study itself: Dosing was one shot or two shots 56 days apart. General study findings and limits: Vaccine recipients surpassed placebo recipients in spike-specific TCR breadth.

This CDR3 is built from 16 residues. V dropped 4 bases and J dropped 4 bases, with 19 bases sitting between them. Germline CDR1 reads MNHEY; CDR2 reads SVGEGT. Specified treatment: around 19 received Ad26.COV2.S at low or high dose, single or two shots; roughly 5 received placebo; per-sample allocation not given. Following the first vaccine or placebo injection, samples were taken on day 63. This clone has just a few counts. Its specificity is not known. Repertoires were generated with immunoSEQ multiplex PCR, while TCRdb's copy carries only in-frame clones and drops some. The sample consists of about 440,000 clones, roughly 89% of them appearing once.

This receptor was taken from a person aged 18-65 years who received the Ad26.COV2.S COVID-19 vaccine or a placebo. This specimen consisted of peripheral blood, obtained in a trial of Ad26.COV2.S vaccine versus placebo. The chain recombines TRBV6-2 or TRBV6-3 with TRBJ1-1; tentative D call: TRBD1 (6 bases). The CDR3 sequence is CASSSHSTGRGTEAFF. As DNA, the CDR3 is TGTGCCAGCAGTTCCCACTCAACAGGGCGCGGCACTGAAGCTTTCTTT.